This is a list of T cell receptor beta chains from one sample in a study of blood T cell repertoires in COVID-19. Sequenced by immunoSEQ multiplex PCR; TCRdb stores in-frame clones only, minus some. The table has over 200,000 clones, 70% to 85% seen once. The sequenced sample consisted of peripheral blood. The receptors come from a woman older than 75 with acute or convalescent COVID-19. Each CDR3 is given with its conserved first and last residue. Each record gives: J gene, D gene, V gene, clone size, CDR3 DNA, CDR3 protein. The D gene is left open where the match is weak. Only part of the rows carry a size: once, few, many, or a class if the clone is expanded.

j_call: TRBJ2-3; d_call: TRBD1; v_call: TRBV24-1; clone_size: -; cdr3_nt: TGTGCCACCAGTGGGGACAGGACAGATACGCAGTATTTT; cdr3_aa: CATSGDRTDTQYF
j_call: TRBJ1-2; d_call: -; v_call: TRBV6-5; clone_size: once; cdr3_nt: TGTGCCAGCAGACCGAACTACAGGGAGTATTATGGCTACACCTTC; cdr3_aa: CASRPNYREYYGYTF
j_call: TRBJ2-3; d_call: -; v_call: TRBV5-1; clone_size: -; cdr3_nt: TGCGCCAGCAGCCCGGGGGGCACAGATACGCAGTATTTT; cdr3_aa: CASSPGGTDTQYF
j_call: TRBJ2-7; d_call: TRBD2; v_call: TRBV18; clone_size: -; cdr3_nt: TGTGCCAGCTCACTTACTCGGACTAGCGGGGGGGCCGTAGGAGAGCAGTACTTC; cdr3_aa: CASSLTRTSGGAVGEQYF
j_call: TRBJ1-2; d_call: -; v_call: TRBV24-1; clone_size: -; cdr3_nt: TGTGCCACCAGTGATTCCTCCGGGTTGCCCGGTCCCTATGGCTACACCTTC; cdr3_aa: CATSDSSGLPGPYGYTF
j_call: TRBJ1-6; d_call: -; v_call: TRBV18; clone_size: -; cdr3_nt: TGTGCCAGCTCACCATACGACAGGACTTTCTCCTATAATTCACCCCTCCACTTT; cdr3_aa: CASSPYDRTFSYNSPLHF
j_call: TRBJ2-7; d_call: TRBD1; v_call: TRBV19; clone_size: -; cdr3_nt: TGTGCCAGTAGTAAACTCCGGACAGGGGAGCAGTACTTC; cdr3_aa: CASSKLRTGEQYF
j_call: TRBJ1-6; d_call: TRBD1; v_call: TRBV27; clone_size: -; cdr3_nt: TGTGCCAGCACCCCCGCACAAGGGGGCCGATATAATTCACCCCTCCACTTT; cdr3_aa: CASTPAQGGRYNSPLHF
j_call: TRBJ1-6; d_call: -; v_call: TRBV2; clone_size: -; cdr3_nt: TGTGCCAGCACGAGGGCAGGTTCCTATAATTCACCCCTCCACTTT; cdr3_aa: CASTRAGSYNSPLHF
j_call: TRBJ2-7; d_call: TRBD1; v_call: TRBV19; clone_size: -; cdr3_nt: TGTGCCAGTAGTAGATCGCTGGGACAGGGGTCCTACGAGCAGTACTTC; cdr3_aa: CASSRSLGQGSYEQYF
j_call: TRBJ1-2; d_call: -; v_call: TRBV5-1; clone_size: once; cdr3_nt: TGCGCCAGCAGCGCGAGTTTCAGGGGTGGCTACACCTTC; cdr3_aa: CASSASFRGGYTF
j_call: TRBJ1-2; d_call: TRBD1; v_call: TRBV14; clone_size: -; cdr3_nt: TGTGCCAGCAGCCAAGAGATTTGGGACAGAGGTGGCTACACCTTC; cdr3_aa: CASSQEIWDRGGYTF
j_call: TRBJ1-6; d_call: TRBD1; v_call: TRBV9; clone_size: few; cdr3_nt: TGTGCCAGCAGCGCCCAAACAGGGGGTAATTCACCCCTCCACTTT; cdr3_aa: CASSAQTGGNSPLHF
j_call: TRBJ2-7; d_call: -; v_call: TRBV3-1/TRBV3-2; clone_size: few; cdr3_nt: TGTGCCAGCAGCCAATGGCAAGGGCGGGGCGAGCAGTACTTC; cdr3_aa: CASSQWQGRGEQYF
j_call: TRBJ1-2; d_call: -; v_call: TRBV12-3/TRBV12-4; clone_size: -; cdr3_nt: TGTGCCAGCCAAGGGGTTAACTATGGCTACACCTTC; cdr3_aa: CASQGVNYGYTF
j_call: TRBJ2-7; d_call: TRBD2; v_call: TRBV6-6; clone_size: -; cdr3_nt: TGTGCCAGCAGGAGACTAGCGGGAGGGCCCGAGCAGTACTTC; cdr3_aa: CASRRLAGGPEQYF
j_call: TRBJ1-5; d_call: TRBD1; v_call: TRBV6-5; clone_size: -; cdr3_nt: TGTGCCAGCAATCCGGGACAGGGTTATCAGCCCCAGCATTTT; cdr3_aa: CASNPGQGYQPQHF
j_call: TRBJ2-7; d_call: TRBD2; v_call: TRBV5-1; clone_size: -; cdr3_nt: TGCGCCAGCAGCCCGACTAGCGTCTACGAGCAGTACTTC; cdr3_aa: CASSPTSVYEQYF
j_call: TRBJ1-3; d_call: -; v_call: TRBV18; clone_size: -; cdr3_nt: TGTGCCAGCTCAACCGGGGAGAACACCATATATTTT; cdr3_aa: CASSTGENTIYF
j_call: TRBJ1-5; d_call: TRBD1; v_call: TRBV19; clone_size: -; cdr3_nt: TGTGCCAGTAGTATAGTCCCAGGGGGCTTCCCCCCCCGCCCCTATAGCAATCAGCCCCAGCATTTT; cdr3_aa: CASSIVPGGFPPRPYSNQPQHF
j_call: TRBJ1-1; d_call: -; v_call: TRBV7-2; clone_size: -; cdr3_nt: TGTGCCAGCAGCTCCCAAGGGGGAACTGAAGCTTTCTTT; cdr3_aa: CASSSQGGTEAFF
j_call: TRBJ1-4; d_call: -; v_call: TRBV6-5; clone_size: many; cdr3_nt: TGTGCCAGCAGTCTCTGGGGGGCTAATGAAAAACTGTTTTTT; cdr3_aa: CASSLWGANEKLFF
j_call: TRBJ1-3; d_call: TRBD1; v_call: TRBV7-2; clone_size: few; cdr3_nt: TGTGCCAGCAGCTCCGGGACAGGGAAGGGAAACACCATATATTTT; cdr3_aa: CASSSGTGKGNTIYF